These 10 T cell receptor beta chains originate from one sample sequenced in a study of neurological immune-mediated disorders. TCRdb fed the 5' RACE reads into MiXCR, producing one record per CDR3 protein. The table includes 15,000 to 25,000 distinct CDR3 sequences, approximately 7.8% detected once. Sequencing was performed on CD8+ T cells from blood. The source is a woman aged 25 to 39 with HTLV-1-associated myelopathy (HAM/TSP).

This clonotype was seen many times. In nucleotides, the CDR3 is TGCAGTGCTACAGAGGGACCGATGAACACTGAAGCTTTCTTT. Its translation: CSATEGPMNTEAFF. This chain uses TRBV20-1 with TRBJ1-1; a possible D gene is TRBD1 (5 bases). The CDR3 loop spans 14 amino acids. The V end lost 4 bases, the J end lost 0 bases, and 12 bases lay between the germline ends. The germline V gene encodes CDR1 DFQATT and CDR2 SNEGSKA (reference sequence).

The V call is TRBV5-1, the J call TRBJ2-6; D gene uncertain. V was shortened by 3 bases and J by 4 bases, with 5 bases between the two germline ends. Germline V gene sequence: CDR1 SGHRS, CDR2 YFSETQ. The CDR3 consists of 13 residues. In DNA form, the CDR3 reads TGCGCCAGCAGCTCTCTGGGGGCCAACGTCCTGACTTTC. Translation gives CASSSLGANVLTF. The variable domain in full, completed from reference TRBV5-1 and TRBJ2-6, reads KAGVTQTPRYLIKTRGQQVTLSCSPISGHRSVSWYQQTPGQGLQFLFEYFSETQRNKGNFPGRFSGRQFSNSRSEMNVSTLELGDSALYLCASSSLGANVLTFGAGSRLTVL.

This clonotype was counted ten times or more. The chain couples TRBV25-1 to TRBJ2-6; 8 bases agree with TRBD1. CDR1 and CDR2 (germline): MGHDK, SYGVNS. This CDR3 comprises 15 residues. After removal of 5 bases from V and 2 bases from J, the junction contained 2 bases not matched to a gene. This CDR3 is CASSTRGPGANVLTF. In DNA, the CDR3 is TGTGCCAGCAGTACCAGGGGGCCTGGGGCCAACGTCCTGACTTTC.

This clonotype was observed many times. This chain joins TRBV14 and TRBJ2-1; D gene uncertain. The germline gives CDR1 SGHDN, CDR2 FVKESK. The V end lost 1 base, the J end lost 10 bases, and 11 bases lay between the germline ends. The CDR3 has 13 amino acids. The CDR3 region has the DNA TGTGCCAGCAGCCAAGCCCTCTTGGGGGAGCAGTTCTTC. It codes for CASSQALLGEQFF.

This clonotype was found many times. V gene TRBV20-1 combines with J gene TRBJ2-3; the match to TRBD2 covers 8 bases. V lost 3 bases to trimming and J lost 1 base; unmatched junction nucleotides: 15. The CDR3 extends over 18 amino acids. Germline lookup yields CDR1 DFQATT and CDR2 SNEGSKA (reference sequence). This CDR3 is CSASPGDLPGGGTDTQYF. CDR3 nucleotides: TGCAGTGCTAGTCCCGGAGATCTGCCGGGGGGGGGCACAGATACGCAGTATTTT.

By frequency in the sample, this clonotype is medium-sized. The V gene is TRBV29-1, the J gene TRBJ1-2, with D possibly being TRBD1 (5 bases). This CDR3 spans 14 amino acids. V gave up 3 bases and J gave up 2 bases, with 13 bases separating them. The germline CDR1 and CDR2 sequences are SQVTM and ANQGSEA. CDR3 DNA sequence: TGCAGCGTTGATGGTGACAGTCGAAACTATGGCTACACCTTC. This codes for CSVDGDSRNYGYTF.

This clonotype has a count of ten or more. The chain links TRBV28 to TRBJ1-4; D is uncertain. Germline CDR1 and CDR2: MDHEN and SYDVKM. The CDR3 is 15 amino acids. Deletions cut 7 bases from V and 7 bases from J, with 19 bases between. CDR3 coding DNA: TGTGCCAGCAACTCCCCGATAGGGCGGGGTGAAAAACTGTTTTTT. Protein product: CASNSPIGRGEKLFF.

In this sample, this clonotype turned up many times. The chain has TRBV10-3 and TRBJ1-1; a weak D match, TRBD1 (5 bases). Germline lookup yields CDR1 ENHRY and CDR2 SYGVKD. Deletions cut 1 base from V and 4 bases from J, with 16 bases between. The CDR3 consists of 16 residues. CDR3 residues: CAISEFRDRWFTEAFF. DNA of the CDR3: TGTGCCATCAGTGAGTTCCGGGACCGTTGGTTCACTGAAGCTTTCTTT.

In this sample, this clonotype turned up many times. The V and J genes are TRBV5-1 and TRBJ2-7, with 7 positions matching TRBD1. CDR1 and CDR2 from the germline V gene are SGHRS and YFSETQ. V was clipped by 1 base and J by 4 bases; unmatched bases: 5. There are 14 residues in the CDR3. The CDR3 DNA reads TGCGCCAGCAGCTTGACAGGGGAGAGGTACGAGCAGTACTTC. Protein: CASSLTGERYEQYF.

This clonotype showed up many times. CDR3 coding DNA: TGTGCCACCCGTGACTCCGGATACGGAGATACGCAGTATTTT. This gives the protein CATRDSGYGDTQYF. The rearrangement joins TRBV19 to TRBJ2-3; D ambiguous. This CDR3 is built from 14 residues. The V gene lost 10 bases and the J gene lost 5 bases, with 19 bases spanning the gap. The V gene's germline CDR1 is LNHDA and CDR2 SQIVND (reference sequence).